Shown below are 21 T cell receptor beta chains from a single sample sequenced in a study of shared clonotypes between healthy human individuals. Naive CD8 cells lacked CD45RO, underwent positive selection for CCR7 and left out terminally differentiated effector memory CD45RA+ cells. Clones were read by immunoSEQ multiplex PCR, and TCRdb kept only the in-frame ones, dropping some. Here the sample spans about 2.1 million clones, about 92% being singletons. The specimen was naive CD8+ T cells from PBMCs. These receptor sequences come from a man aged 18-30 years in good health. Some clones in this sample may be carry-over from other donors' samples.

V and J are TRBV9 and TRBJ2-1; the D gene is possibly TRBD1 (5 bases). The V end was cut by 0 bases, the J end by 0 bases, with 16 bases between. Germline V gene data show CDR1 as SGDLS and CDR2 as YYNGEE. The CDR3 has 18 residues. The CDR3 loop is CASSVAWADQGSYNEQFF. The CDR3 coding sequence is TGTGCCAGCAGCGTAGCTTGGGCTGACCAGGGCTCCTACAATGAGCAGTTCTTC.

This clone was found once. CDR3 nucleotide sequence: TGTGCCAGCAGCGGCGGGACCCACACTGAAGCTTTCTTT. It encodes CASSGGTHTEAFF. V usage is TRBV5-6 and J usage is TRBJ1-1; TRBD1 might be the D (5 bases). This CDR3 contains 13 residues. Germline assignment: CDR1 SGHDT and CDR2 YYEEEE. V was clipped by 4 bases and J by 3 bases, with 10 bases between them.

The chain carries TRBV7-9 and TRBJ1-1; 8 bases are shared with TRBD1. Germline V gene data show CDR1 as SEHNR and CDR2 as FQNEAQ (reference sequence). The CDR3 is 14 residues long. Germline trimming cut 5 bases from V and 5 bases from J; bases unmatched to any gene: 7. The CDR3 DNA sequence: TGTGCCAGCAGCCCAGGGGGCGGATGGACTGAAGCTTTCTTT. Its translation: CASSPGGGWTEAFF.

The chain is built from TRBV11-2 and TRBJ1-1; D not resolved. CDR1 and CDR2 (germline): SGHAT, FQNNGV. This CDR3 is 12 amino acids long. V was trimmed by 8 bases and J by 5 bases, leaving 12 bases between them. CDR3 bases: TGTGCCAGCGGATCGGTTCGGACTGAAGCTTTCTTT. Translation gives CASGSVRTEAFF.

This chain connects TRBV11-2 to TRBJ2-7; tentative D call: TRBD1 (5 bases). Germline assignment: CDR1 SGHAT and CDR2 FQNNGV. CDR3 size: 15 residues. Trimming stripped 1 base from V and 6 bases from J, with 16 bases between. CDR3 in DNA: TGTGCCAGCAGCTTAGGTGCAGGGAACCAGGCCGAGCAGTACTTC. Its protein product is CASSLGAGNQAEQYF.

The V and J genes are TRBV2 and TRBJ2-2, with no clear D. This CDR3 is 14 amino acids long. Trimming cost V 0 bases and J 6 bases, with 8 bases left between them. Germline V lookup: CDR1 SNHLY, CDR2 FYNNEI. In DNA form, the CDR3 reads TGTGCCAGCAGTGAAGCGAAATTGGCCGGGGAGCTGTTTTTT. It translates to CASSEAKLAGELFF.

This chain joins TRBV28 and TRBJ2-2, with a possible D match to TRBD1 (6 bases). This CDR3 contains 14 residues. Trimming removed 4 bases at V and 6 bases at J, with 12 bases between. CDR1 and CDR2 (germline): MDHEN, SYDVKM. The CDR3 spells CASSSTGSPGELFF. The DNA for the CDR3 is TGTGCCAGCAGTTCCACAGGGTCTCCCGGGGAGCTGTTTTTT.

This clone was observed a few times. The CDR3 loop reads CASSPGSSIYNEQFF. The CDR3 nucleotides read TGTGCCAGCAGCCCGGGCTCATCTATTTACAATGAGCAGTTCTTC. The J gene is TRBJ2-1, the V gene TRBV7-9; D remains ambiguous. The CDR3 runs 15 residues. CDR1 SEHNR and CDR2 FQNEAQ come from the germline V gene (reference sequence). Trimming took off 5 bases at V and 4 bases at J, with 15 bases between the two ends.

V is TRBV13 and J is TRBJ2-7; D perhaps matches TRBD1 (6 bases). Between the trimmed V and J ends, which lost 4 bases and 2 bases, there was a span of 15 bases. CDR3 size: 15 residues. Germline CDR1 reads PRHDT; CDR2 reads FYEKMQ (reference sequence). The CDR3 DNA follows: TGTGCCAGCAGCTCTACAGGGTCCGGGACCTACGAGCAGTACTTC. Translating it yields CASSSTGSGTYEQYF.

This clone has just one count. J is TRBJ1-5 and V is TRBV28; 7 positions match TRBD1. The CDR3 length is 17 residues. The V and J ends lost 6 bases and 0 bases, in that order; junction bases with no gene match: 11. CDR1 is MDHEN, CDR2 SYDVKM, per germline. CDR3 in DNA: TGTGCCAGCAGCCCAATCGGGACAGACTTTAGCAATCAGCCCCAGCATTTT. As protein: CASSPIGTDFSNQPQHF. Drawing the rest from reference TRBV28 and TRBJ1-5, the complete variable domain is DVKVTQSSRYLVKRTGEKVFLECVQDMDHENMFWYRQDPGLGLRLIYFSYDVKMKEKGDIPEGYSVSREKKERFSLILESASTNQTSMYLCASSPIGTDFSNQPQHFGDGTRLSIL.

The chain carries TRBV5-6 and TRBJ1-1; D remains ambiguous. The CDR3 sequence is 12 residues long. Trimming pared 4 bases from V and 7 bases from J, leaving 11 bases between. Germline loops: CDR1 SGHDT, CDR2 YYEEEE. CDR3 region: CASSKDGFEAFF. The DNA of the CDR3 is TGTGCCAGCAGCAAGGACGGTTTTGAAGCTTTCTTT.

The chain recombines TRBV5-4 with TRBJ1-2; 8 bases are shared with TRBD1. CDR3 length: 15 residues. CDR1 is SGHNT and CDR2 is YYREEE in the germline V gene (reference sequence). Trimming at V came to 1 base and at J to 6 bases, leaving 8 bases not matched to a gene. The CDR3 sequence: CASSLTGQVMDGYTF. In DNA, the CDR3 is TGTGCCAGCAGCTTGACGGGACAGGTCATGGATGGCTACACCTTC.

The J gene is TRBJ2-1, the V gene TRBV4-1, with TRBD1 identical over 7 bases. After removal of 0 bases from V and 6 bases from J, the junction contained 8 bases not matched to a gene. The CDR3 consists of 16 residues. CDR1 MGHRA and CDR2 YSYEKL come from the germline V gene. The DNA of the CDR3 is TGCGCCAGCAGCCAAGAGCCGGGACAGCAAGGCAATGAGCAGTTCTTC. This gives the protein CASSQEPGQQGNEQFF.

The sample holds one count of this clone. CDR3 loop: CASSLATYGDTEAFF. The DNA of the CDR3 is TGCGCCAGCAGCTTGGCCACCTATGGAGACACTGAAGCTTTCTTT. The V and J genes are TRBV5-1 and TRBJ1-1; D unresolved. From germline, CDR1 is SGHRS and CDR2 YFSETQ. This CDR3 has 15 amino acids. V was shortened by 0 bases and J by 3 bases, with 12 bases between the two germline ends.

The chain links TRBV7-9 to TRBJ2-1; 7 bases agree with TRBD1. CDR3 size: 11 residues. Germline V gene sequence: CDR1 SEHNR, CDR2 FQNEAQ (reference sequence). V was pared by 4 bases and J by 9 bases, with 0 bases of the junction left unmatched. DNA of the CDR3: TGTGCCAGCAGCTGGACAGGTGAGCAGTTCTTC. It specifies CASSWTGEQFF.

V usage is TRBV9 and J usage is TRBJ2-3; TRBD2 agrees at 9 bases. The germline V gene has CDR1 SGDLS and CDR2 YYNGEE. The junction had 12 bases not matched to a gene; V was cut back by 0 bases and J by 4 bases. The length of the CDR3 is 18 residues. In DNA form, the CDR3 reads TGTGCCAGCAGCGTAGAGGGGGGTACGCGACTAGCGGCAGATACGCAGTATTTT. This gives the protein CASSVEGGTRLAADTQYF.

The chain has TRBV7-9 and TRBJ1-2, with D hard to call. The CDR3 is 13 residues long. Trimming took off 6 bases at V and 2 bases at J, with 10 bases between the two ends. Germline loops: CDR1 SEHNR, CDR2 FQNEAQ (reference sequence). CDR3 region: CASSPIANYGYTF. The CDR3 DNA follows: TGTGCCAGCAGTCCCATAGCAAACTATGGCTACACCTTC.

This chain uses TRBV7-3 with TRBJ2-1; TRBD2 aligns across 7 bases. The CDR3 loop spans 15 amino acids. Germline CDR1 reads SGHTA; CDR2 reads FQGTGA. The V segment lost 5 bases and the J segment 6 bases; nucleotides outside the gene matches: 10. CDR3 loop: CASSRSAGVRNEQFF. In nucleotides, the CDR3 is TGTGCCAGCAGCCGCAGCGCGGGAGTGCGCAATGAGCAGTTCTTC.

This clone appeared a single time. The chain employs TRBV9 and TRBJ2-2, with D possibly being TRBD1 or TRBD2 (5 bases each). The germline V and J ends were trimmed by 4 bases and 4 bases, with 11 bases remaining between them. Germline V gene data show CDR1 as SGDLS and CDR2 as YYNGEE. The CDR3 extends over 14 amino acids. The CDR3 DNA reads TGTGCCAGCAGCCCATCAGGGAGCACCGGGGAGCTGTTTTTT. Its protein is CASSPSGSTGELFF.

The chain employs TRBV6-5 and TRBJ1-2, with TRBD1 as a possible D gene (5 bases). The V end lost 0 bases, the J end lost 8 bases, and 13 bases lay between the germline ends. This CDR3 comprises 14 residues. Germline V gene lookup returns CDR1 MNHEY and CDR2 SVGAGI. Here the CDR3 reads CASSYSRQRSGYTF. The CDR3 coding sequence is TGTGCCAGCAGTTACTCCCGACAGCGCTCGGGCTACACCTTC.

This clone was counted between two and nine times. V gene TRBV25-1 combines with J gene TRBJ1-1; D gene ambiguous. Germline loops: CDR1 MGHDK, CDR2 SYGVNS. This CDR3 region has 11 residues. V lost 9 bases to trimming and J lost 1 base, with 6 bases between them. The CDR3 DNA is TGTGCCAGTAGTTGGAACACTGAAGCTTTCTTT. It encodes CASSWNTEAFF.